The sample holds many counts of the clone carrying this TCR beta chain. The antigen remains unidentified. The germline V and J ends were trimmed by 6 bases and 7 bases, with 21 bases remaining between them. Germline-derived CDR1 and CDR2 are SGHKS and YYEKEE (reference sequence). This CDR3 has 15 amino acids. This specimen comes from a study of T cells in Graves' hyperthyroidism and ophthalmopathy. Study summary: Before any treatment, at initial diagnosis, peripheral blood was collected. Study findings and constraints: Ophthalmopathy was identified by the model a median about seven months ahead of onset. Blood also contained most expanded thyroid clonotypes above 0.001.

RNA transcripts were the template for amplifying TCR beta CDR3 regions. First-round RT-PCR targeting the TCR CDR3 was performed with the HTBI primer set. In TCRdb, the multiplex PCR reads were re-called with MiXCR into one record per CDR3 protein. The sample yields around 400,000 distinct CDR3 sequences, about 16% seen once. The genes are TRBV5-5 and TRBJ2-3, with D tentatively TRBD2 (6 bases). Sequencing was carried out using blood. This TCR was recovered from a woman aged 55-70 years with Graves' ophthalmopathy. The DNA for the CDR3 is TGTGCCAGCAACCCCATGGAGGGCGGCAAACATACGCAGTATTTT. This codes for CASNPMEGGKHTQYF.